This T cell receptor beta chain was captured in a study of blood T cell repertoires in COVID-19. Across the study: Sites in the United States, Italy and Spain provided acute and convalescent COVID-19 samples.

Repertoires were generated with immunoSEQ multiplex PCR, while TCRdb's copy carries only in-frame clones and drops some. Of about 83,000 clones in the sample, around 90% were seen once. Germline V gene sequence: CDR1 ENHRY, CDR2 SYGVKD. The CDR3 is made up of 15 amino acids. The V and J ends lost 0 bases and 0 bases respectively, with 6 bases between them. This TCR derives from a human donor in a cohort sampled during active COVID-19. The chain uses TRBV10-3 and TRBJ2-1, with D possibly matching TRBD1 (5 bases). Sequences were obtained from peripheral blood. CDR3 nucleotides: TGTGCCATCAGTGAGTCCGACAGCTCCTACAATGAGCAGTTCTTC. Amino acid sequence: CAISESDSSYNEQFF.